This record looks at one TCR beta chain sequence and its context. This sample was taken from a study of blood T cell repertoires in COVID-19. Study as a whole: Some COVID-19 samples were acute and others convalescent; all came from the United States, Italy and Spain. PBMCs, B-cell-depleted T cells, or T cells provided the cDNA or gDNA that made up the material.

Profiling relied on immunoSEQ multiplex PCR, and the TCRdb table lists in-frame clones only, not all of them. Among around 250,000 clones listed, around 82% were seen once. From germline, CDR1 is SGDLS and CDR2 YYNGEE. The V end lost 3 bases, the J end lost 1 base, and 10 bases lay between the germline ends. The CDR3 runs 14 residues. The receptor was isolated from a middle-aged man with active or convalescent COVID-19. What was sequenced was peripheral blood. V usage is TRBV9 and J usage is TRBJ1-2; D is undetermined. The CDR3 is CASSADGNNYGYTF. For the CDR3, the DNA is TGTGCCAGCAGCGCGGACGGGAATAACTATGGCTACACCTTC.